Presented here are 28 T cell receptor beta chains from one specimen sequenced in a study of identifying expanded T cells in peripheral blood (dated by TCRdb to between 2018 and 2021). Preparation of the library involved the immunoSEQ multiplex PCR assay. TCRdb limited this immuneACCESS table to in-frame rearrangements with V and J called. A share of clones is missing; checked studies link under half to unresolved V genes, and the rest is unexplained. For this sample the table gives about 81,000 clones, of which over 80% were detected only once. Jointly, the top ten make up about 20% of the sample. Sequencing input: blood. These receptors were taken from a person aged 18-70 years in good health.

The V gene is TRBV29-1, the J gene TRBJ2-7, with 7 bases that match TRBD2. The ends lost 0 bases at V and 9 bases at J; junction bases unmatched: 11. CDR1 and CDR2 (germline): SQVTM, ANQGSEA. There are 14 residues in the CDR3. In DNA, the CDR3 is TGCAGCGTTGAAGAAAGCGGGACCTTACGTCGGCAGTACTTC. Protein: CSVEESGTLRRQYF.

The chain uses TRBV19 and TRBJ1-2, with unresolved D. CDR1 and CDR2 (germline): LNHDA, SQIVND (reference sequence). The ends were cut back, 3 bases at V and 2 bases at J, with 10 bases in the middle. The CDR3 totals 14 residues. The CDR3 DNA reads TGTGCCAGTAGTATTGGGCAGGAGAACTATGGCTACACCTTC. It codes for CASSIGQENYGYTF.

The chain couples TRBV27 to TRBJ1-2, with D possibly being TRBD1 (5 bases). CDR1 is MNHEY and CDR2 is SMNVEV in the germline V gene (reference sequence). V was trimmed by 0 bases and J by 4 bases, leaving 9 bases between them. This CDR3 has 14 residues. In nucleotides, the CDR3 is TGTGCCAGCAGTTTATCGCAGGGCCCCTATGGCTACACCTTC. It encodes CASSLSQGPYGYTF.

The chain uses TRBV7-2 and TRBJ2-2, with TRBD2 matching 7 bases. Trimming cost V 5 bases and J 6 bases; bases outside gene matches: 12. The CDR3 consists of 16 residues. Germline CDR1 SGHTA, CDR2 FQGNSA. The CDR3 DNA follows: TGTGCCAGCAGCCCCTCAGCGGGAAGTTTCGCCGGGGAGCTGTTTTTT. Protein: CASSPSAGSFAGELFF.

The chain recombines TRBV19 with TRBJ1-2; tentatively, D is TRBD1 (6 bases). This CDR3 comprises 15 residues. The V gene lost 3 bases and the J gene lost 2 bases, with 13 bases spanning the gap. Germline CDR1 LNHDA, CDR2 SQIVND (reference sequence). In DNA form, the CDR3 reads TGTGCCAGTAGTATGTTGGCAGGGACAAACTATGGCTACACCTTC. This gives the protein CASSMLAGTNYGYTF.

The V call is TRBV4-3, the J call TRBJ1-5; D not certain. The CDR3 contains 17 residues. Trimming took 0 bases from V and 0 from J, leaving 12 bases between them. In germline, CDR1 is LGHNA, CDR2 YSLEER. CDR3 region: CASSQDHGSYSNQPQHF. DNA for the CDR3: TGCGCCAGCAGCCAAGATCACGGCAGCTATAGCAATCAGCCCCAGCATTTT.

The genes are TRBV6-5 and TRBJ1-5; 8 nucleotides match TRBD1. The V gene end was trimmed by 6 bases and the J gene end by 2 bases; junction bases not matched to a gene: 6. In germline, CDR1 is MNHEY, CDR2 SVGAGI. This CDR3 is 15 amino acids long. CDR3 in DNA: TGTGCCAGCAGGCAGGACAGGGATGGCAATCAGCCCCAGCATTTT. Its protein is CASRQDRDGNQPQHF.

This sequence joins TRBV19 and TRBJ1-3; 11 bases are shared with TRBD1. Germline V gene sequence: CDR1 LNHDA, CDR2 SQIVND (reference sequence). The J segment lost 0 bases and the V segment lost 5 bases, leaving 18 bases of the junction unmatched. The CDR3 extends over 21 amino acids. The CDR3 DNA reads TGTGCCAGTAGTCCCGGGACAGGGGGTTCAGCTTGGAGAAACTCTGGAAACACCATATATTTT. It yields the protein CASSPGTGGSAWRNSGNTIYF.

V and J are TRBV28 and TRBJ1-1; a weak D match, TRBD1 (5 bases). Per the germline V gene, CDR1 is MDHEN and CDR2 is SYDVKM. Trimming took 2 bases from V and 6 from J, leaving 16 bases between them. The CDR3 is 15 amino acids. The CDR3 region is CASSLTQPQAAEAFF. The CDR3 bases are TGTGCCAGCAGTTTAACACAGCCACAGGCGGCTGAAGCTTTCTTT.

Only one count was recorded for this clone. The chain is built from TRBV6-1 and TRBJ1-2; perhaps TRBD1 as D (6 bases). The CDR3 runs to 15 residues. The V end was cut by 4 bases, the J end by 7 bases, with 19 bases between. CDR1 is MNHNS, CDR2 SASEGT, per germline. In DNA, the CDR3 is TGTGCCAGCAGTGGGACAGCGCATTACGCTGGTGGCTACACCTTC. It translates to CASSGTAHYAGGYTF.

About this clone itself: This CDR3 is also generated by other DNA sequences in the sample. The rearrangement joins TRBV25-1 to TRBJ2-1, with 12 bases fitting TRBD2. Germline CDR1 MGHDK, CDR2 SYGVNS. There are 15 residues in the CDR3. Trimming removed 6 bases from V and 4 bases from J; junction bases left unmatched: 4. As DNA, the CDR3 is TGTGCCAGCAGGGGGCTAGCGGGAGGGTACAATGAGCAGTTCTTC. Its protein product is CASRGLAGGYNEQFF.

This clone was picked up one time. The chain employs TRBV7-6 and TRBJ2-2; D tentatively fits TRBD1 or TRBD2 (5 bases each). Germline V gives CDR1 SGHVS, CDR2 FNYEAQ. The ends were cut back, 4 bases at V and 1 base at J, with 13 bases in the middle. This CDR3 has 16 amino acids. Written as DNA, the CDR3 is TGTGCCAGCAGCTCGTCGGGGCAGGGGAACACCGGGGAGCTGTTTTTT. This encodes CASSSSGQGNTGELFF.

This CDR3 reads CASSLGTNANYGYTF. The CDR3 DNA reads TGTGCCAGCAGCCTCGGGACAAATGCTAACTATGGCTACACCTTC. The chain uses TRBV11-1 and TRBJ1-2, with a tentative D call TRBD1 (6 bases). CDR3 length: 15 residues. V was shortened by 5 bases and J by 0 bases, with 13 bases between the two germline ends. The V gene's germline CDR1 is SGHAT and CDR2 FQDESV (reference sequence).

The gene calls are TRBV19 and TRBJ2-4; 7 bases are a match to TRBD1. Germline CDR1 reads LNHDA; CDR2 reads SQIVND (reference sequence). There are 13 residues in the CDR3. V gave up 3 bases and J gave up 8 bases; unmatched junction bases: 4. CDR3 sequence: CASSIGQVDIQYF. The CDR3 nucleotides are TGTGCCAGTAGTATTGGACAGGTTGACATTCAGTACTTC.

The CDR3 region has the DNA TGTGCCAGCAGCTTGGGGGGGACGGGGAATCAGCCCCAGCATTTT. Residues: CASSLGGTGNQPQHF. This chain links TRBV5-6 with TRBJ1-5, with D perhaps TRBD1 (5 bases). The germline V gene has CDR1 SGHDT and CDR2 YYEEEE. The CDR3 is made up of 15 amino acids. The V gene lost 0 bases and the J gene lost 4 bases, with 11 bases spanning the gap.

The V gene is TRBV11-2, the J gene TRBJ1-4; 7 bases map to TRBD1. The germline V gene has CDR1 SGHAT and CDR2 FQNNGV. V lost 3 bases and J lost 4; bases outside the gene matches: 2. The CDR3 consists of 14 residues. CDR3 coding DNA: TGTGCCAGCAGCTTCGGGGACAGTAATGAAAAACTGTTTTTT. Translated, it gives CASSFGDSNEKLFF.

This clone occurred a few times. The chain couples TRBV29-1 to TRBJ1-2, with D unresolved. V lost 3 bases to trimming and J lost 4 bases, with 9 bases between them. From germline, CDR1 is SQVTM and CDR2 ANQGSEA. The CDR3 length is 12 residues. Here the CDR3 reads CSVEAASYGYTF. CDR3 in DNA: TGCAGCGTTGAGGCAGCATCCTATGGCTACACCTTC.

This clone was counted once. V usage is TRBV6-4 and J usage is TRBJ2-4; 8 bases line up with TRBD2. CDR3 length equals 19 residues. V shed 2 bases and J 1 base; nucleotides not matched to a gene: 13. Germline values: CDR1 MRHNA, CDR2 SNTAGT. The CDR3 DNA reads TGTGCCAGCAGTGACCCGACACTAGCGGCCGACCGGGCCAAAAACATTCAGTACTTC. Translation: CASSDPTLAADRAKNIQYF.

The chain couples TRBV11-2 to TRBJ1-4; 11 bases line up with TRBD1. V lost 1 base to trimming and J lost 5 bases; unmatched junction nucleotides: 3. The CDR3 covers 16 residues. Germline V gene lookup returns CDR1 SGHAT and CDR2 FQNNGV. CDR3 amino acids: CASSLGTGGGNEKLFF. The CDR3 nucleotides read TGTGCCAGCAGCTTAGGGACAGGGGGCGGGAATGAAAAACTGTTTTTT.

The chain is built from TRBV19 and TRBJ2-1, with D hard to call. Germline V gene lookup returns CDR1 LNHDA and CDR2 SQIVND (reference sequence). CDR3 size: 12 residues. Trimming took 3 bases from V and 10 from J, leaving 10 bases between them. CDR3 residues: CASSMLAREQFF. Written as DNA, the CDR3 is TGTGCCAGTAGTATGTTGGCACGGGAGCAGTTCTTC.

V usage is TRBV7-9 and J usage is TRBJ2-1; D remains unclear. From germline, CDR1 is SEHNR and CDR2 FQNEAQ (reference sequence). This CDR3 is 13 amino acids long. Deletions cut 1 base from V and 7 bases from J, with 8 bases between. The CDR3 loop is CASSLGATNEQFF. DNA for the CDR3: TGTGCCAGCAGCTTAGGGGCAACAAATGAGCAGTTCTTC.

CDR3 sequence (DNA): TGTGCCAGCAGCCAAGATCTAGCGGGAGGGTTGGAGACCCAGTACTTC. Amino acids: CASSQDLAGGLETQYF. The chain uses TRBV14 and TRBJ2-5; 12 bases agree with TRBD2. CDR3 length: 16 residues. With 0 bases clipped from V and 5 bases from J, the junction kept 4 bases outside the gene matches. CDR1 and CDR2 from the germline V gene are SGHDN and FVKESK.

V is TRBV29-1 and J is TRBJ2-1; 8 positions match TRBD2. Per germline, CDR1 SQVTM and CDR2 ANQGSEA. This CDR3 contains 14 residues. The trim removed 4 bases at V and 1 base at J, leaving 3 bases unmatched. CDR3 DNA sequence: TGCAGCGTTGGGGGCGGGAGGTCCTACAATGAGCAGTTCTTC. Its translation: CSVGGGRSYNEQFF.

The chain combines TRBV25-1 with TRBJ2-3; D gene unclear. Looked up from germline, CDR1 is MGHDK and CDR2 is SYGVNS. The CDR3 is made up of 15 amino acids. The ends were cut back, 3 bases at V and 1 base at J, with 11 bases in the middle. DNA of the CDR3: TGTGCCAGCAGTGATCGGTCCTTAGGCACAGATACGCAGTATTTT. It specifies CASSDRSLGTDTQYF.

This clone was seen a handful of times. At the DNA level, this CDR3 is encoded by other sequences in the same sample as well. This chain links TRBV2 with TRBJ2-5; D is unclear. CDR1 and CDR2 from the germline V gene are SNHLY and FYNNEI. The CDR3 extends over 14 amino acids. The V end lost 1 base, the J end lost 5 bases, and 11 bases lay between the germline ends. This CDR3 reads CASSEGVRRETQYF. In DNA, the CDR3 is TGTGCCAGCAGTGAAGGGGTGCGACGCGAGACCCAGTACTTC. Based on the CDR3 plus reference TRBV2 and TRBJ2-5, the full variable domain is EPEVTQTPSHQVTQMGQEVILRCVPISNHLYFYWYRQILGQKVEFLVSFYNNEISEKSEIFDDQFSVERPDGSNFTLKIRSTKLEDSAMYFCASSEGVRRETQYFGPGTRLLVL.

As concerns this clone: Sequence at one end of the junction differs from germline and may be a read error. The CDR3 nucleotides read TGTGCTAGCAGCTTTTCGTGGTCCGGGGAGCTGTTTTTT. This encodes CASSFSWSGELFF. The V call is TRBV7-7, the J call TRBJ2-2, with unresolved D. From germline, CDR1 is SSHAT and CDR2 FNYEAQ (reference sequence). The CDR3 loop spans 13 amino acids.

The chain uses TRBV7-3 and TRBJ2-1; TRBD2 matches at 7 bases. V dropped 5 bases and J dropped 1; count of bases not matched to a gene: 11. CDR3 length: 17 amino acids. Germline V CDR1 and CDR2: SGHTA, FQGTGA. CDR3 nucleotide sequence: TGTGCCAGCAGCGCGCACGAGCGGGACTCTTCCTACAATGAGCAGTTCTTC. Translating gives CASSAHERDSSYNEQFF.

The chain carries TRBV6-1 and TRBJ2-1; 10 bases fit TRBD1. The CDR3 extends over 15 amino acids. The V gene's germline CDR1 is MNHNS and CDR2 SASEGT. Trimming cost V 6 bases and J 2 bases; bases outside gene matches: 4. CDR3 in amino acids: CASRTGTGAYNEQFF. CDR3 DNA sequence: TGTGCCAGCAGGACTGGGACAGGGGCCTACAATGAGCAGTTCTTC.